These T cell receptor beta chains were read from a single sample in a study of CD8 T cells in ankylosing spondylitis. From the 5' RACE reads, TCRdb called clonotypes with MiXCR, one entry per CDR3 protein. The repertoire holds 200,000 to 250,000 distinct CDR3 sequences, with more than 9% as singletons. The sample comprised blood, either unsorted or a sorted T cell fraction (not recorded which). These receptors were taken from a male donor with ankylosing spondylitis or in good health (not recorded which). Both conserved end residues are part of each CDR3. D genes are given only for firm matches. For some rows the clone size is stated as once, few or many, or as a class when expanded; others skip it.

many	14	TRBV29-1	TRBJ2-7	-	CSVGVLGAQDEQYF	TGCAGCGTTGGGGTCCTGGGGGCTCAGGACGAGCAGTACTTC
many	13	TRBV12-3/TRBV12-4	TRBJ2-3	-	CASSLDFPDTQYF	TGTGCCAGCAGTTTAGACTTCCCAGATACGCAGTATTTT
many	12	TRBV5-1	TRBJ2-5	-	CASSLMEQTQYF	TGCGCCAGCAGCTTGATGGAGCAGACCCAGTACTTC
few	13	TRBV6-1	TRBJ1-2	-	CASSEGWGDGYTF	TGTGCCAGCAGTGAAGGTTGGGGGGATGGCTACACCTTC
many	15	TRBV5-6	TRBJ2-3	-	CASSLAGNPTDTQYF	TGTGCCAGCAGCTTGGCAGGGAATCCCACAGATACGCAGTATTTT
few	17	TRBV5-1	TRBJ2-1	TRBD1	CASSLDTGGHYNDGQFF	TGCGCCAGCAGCTTGGATACAGGGGGCCACTACAATGATGGGCAGTTCTTC
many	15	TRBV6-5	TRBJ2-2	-	CASSFFTSNTGELFF	TGTGCCAGCAGTTTTTTCACCTCGAACACCGGGGAGCTGTTTTTT
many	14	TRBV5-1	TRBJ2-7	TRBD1	CASSLSRQGYEQYF	TGCGCCAGCAGCTTGTCAAGACAGGGCTACGAGCAGTACTTC
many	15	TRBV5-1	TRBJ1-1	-	CASSFPGPGGTEAFF	TGCGCCAGCAGCTTTCCGGGACCCGGGGGCACTGAAGCTTTCTTT
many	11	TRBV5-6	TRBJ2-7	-	CASSNGYEQYF	TGTGCCAGCAGCAATGGTTACGAGCAGTACTTC
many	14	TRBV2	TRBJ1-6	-	CASLIQATGSPLHF	TGTGCCAGCTTAATACAGGCGACGGGTTCACCCCTCCACTTT
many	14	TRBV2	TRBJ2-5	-	CASSSWRVQETQYF	TGTGCCAGCAGTAGTTGGAGGGTCCAAGAGACCCAGTACTTC
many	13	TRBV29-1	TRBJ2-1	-	CSVRTPSYNEQFF	TGCAGCGTTCGTACTCCCTCCTACAATGAGCAGTTCTTC
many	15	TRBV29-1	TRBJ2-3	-	CSVRRAGFGTDTQYF	TGCAGCGTCCGCCGCGCGGGGTTCGGGACAGATACGCAGTATTTT
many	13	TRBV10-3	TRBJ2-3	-	CAHGWDREDTQYF	TGTGCCCACGGTTGGGACCGGGAAGATACGCAGTATTTT
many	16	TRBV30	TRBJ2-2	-	CAWSVGGIHSFGELFF	TGTGCCTGGAGTGTAGGGGGGATACATTCGTTCGGGGAGCTGTTTTTT
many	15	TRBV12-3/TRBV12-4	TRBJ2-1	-	CASSLAQGLYNEQFF	TGTGCCAGCAGTTTAGCACAGGGCCTATACAATGAGCAGTTCTTC
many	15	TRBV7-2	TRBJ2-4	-	CASSLVGRAKNIQYF	TGTGCCAGCAGCTTAGTTGGCAGGGCCAAAAACATTCAGTACTTC
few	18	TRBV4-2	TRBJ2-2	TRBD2	CASSQGASGGANTGELFF	TGTGCCAGCAGCCAAGGGGCCAGCGGGGGCGCTAACACCGGGGAGCTGTTTTTT
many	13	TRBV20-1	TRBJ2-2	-	CSAQGSNTGELFF	TGCAGTGCTCAGGGCAGTAACACCGGGGAGCTGTTTTTT
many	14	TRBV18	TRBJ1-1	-	CASSGSTGDTEAFF	TGTGCCAGCTCAGGGTCGACGGGAGACACTGAAGCTTTCTTT
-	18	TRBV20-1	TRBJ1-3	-	CSAVPGMGQGGSGNNIYF	TGCAGTGCTGTACCTGGGATGGGTCAGGGAGGCTCTGGAAACAACATATATTTT
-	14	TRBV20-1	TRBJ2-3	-	CSARDLQGGDTQYF	TGCAGTGCTAGAGATTTGCAGGGAGGAGATACGCAGTATTTT
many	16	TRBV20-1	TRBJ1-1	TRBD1	CSASHPGQTLLTEAFF	TGCAGTGCTAGTCATCCGGGACAGACCTTGTTGACTGAAGCTTTCTTT
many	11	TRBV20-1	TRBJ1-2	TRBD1	CSASTGSGYTF	TGCAGTGCCTCGACAGGGAGCGGCTACACCTTC
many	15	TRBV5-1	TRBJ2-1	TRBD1	CASRDPLGGHNEQFF	TGCGCCAGCAGGGATCCCTTAGGGGGCCACAATGAGCAGTTCTTC
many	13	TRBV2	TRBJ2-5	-	CASAGSNQETQYF	TGTGCCAGTGCGGGATCGAACCAAGAGACCCAGTACTTC
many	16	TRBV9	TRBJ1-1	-	CASSPEGISMSTEAFF	TGTGCCAGCAGCCCCGAGGGAATCAGTATGTCGACTGAAGCTTTCTTT
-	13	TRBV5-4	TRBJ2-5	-	CASSSPVMETQYF	TGTGCCAGCAGCTCCCCGGTCATGGAGACCCAGTACTTC
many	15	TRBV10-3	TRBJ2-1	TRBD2	CAISGSGGNYNEQFF	TGTGCCATCAGTGGAAGCGGGGGGAATTACAATGAGCAGTTCTTC
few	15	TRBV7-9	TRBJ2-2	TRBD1	CASRPDRINTGELFF	TGTGCCAGCAGGCCGGACAGGATAAACACCGGGGAGCTGTTTTTT
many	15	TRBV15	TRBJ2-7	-	CATSRGRVGGYEQYF	TGTGCCACCAGCAGAGGCAGGGTAGGAGGATACGAGCAGTACTTC
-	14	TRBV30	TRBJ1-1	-	CAWSVTGMNTEAFF	TGTGCCTGGAGTGTAACAGGGATGAACACTGAAGCTTTCTTT
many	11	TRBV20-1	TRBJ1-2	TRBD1	CSAGQGHGYTF	TGCAGTGCGGGACAGGGTCATGGCTACACCTTC
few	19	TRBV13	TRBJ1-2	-	CASSQIGGEWDPLGYGYTF	TGTGCCAGCAGCCAGATTGGAGGAGAGTGGGATCCCTTGGGGTATGGCTACACCTTC
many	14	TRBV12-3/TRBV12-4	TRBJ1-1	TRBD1	CASVPTGLNTEAFF	TGTGCCTCCGTCCCGACAGGGTTGAACACTGAAGCTTTCTTT
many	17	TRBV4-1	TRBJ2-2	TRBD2	CASRNLAGGPNTGELFF	TGCGCCAGCAGAAACCTAGCGGGGGGACCAAACACCGGGGAGCTGTTTTTT
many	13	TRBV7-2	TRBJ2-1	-	CASSLATDNEQFF	TGTGCCAGCAGCTTAGCGACTGATAATGAGCAGTTCTTC
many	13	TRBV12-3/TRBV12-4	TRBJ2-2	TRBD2	CATSGRVVGELFF	TGTGCCACGAGCGGGAGGGTGGTCGGGGAGCTGTTTTTT
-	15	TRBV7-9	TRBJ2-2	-	CASSPEGTNTGELFF	TGTGCCAGCAGCCCCGAGGGTACGAACACCGGGGAGCTGTTTTTT
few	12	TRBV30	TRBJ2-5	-	CAWRDSGLGQYF	TGTGCCTGGAGAGACTCTGGGCTAGGCCAGTACTTC
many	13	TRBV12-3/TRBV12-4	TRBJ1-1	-	CASSLGESTEAFF	TGTGCCAGCAGTTTAGGGGAGAGCACTGAAGCTTTCTTT
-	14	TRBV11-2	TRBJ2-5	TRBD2	CASSLGAGRETQYF	TGTGCCAGCAGCTTAGGAGCGGGGAGGGAGACCCAGTACTTC
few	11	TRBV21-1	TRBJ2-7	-	CASIGQNEQYF	TGTGCCAGCATTGGACAGAACGAGCAGTACTTC
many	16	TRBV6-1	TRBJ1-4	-	CASNPSFTTTNEKLFF	TGTGCCAGCAACCCGTCCTTTACAACAACTAATGAAAAACTGTTTTTT
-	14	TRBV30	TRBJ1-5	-	CAWSVGLGNQPQHF	TGTGCCTGGAGTGTAGGATTGGGCAATCAGCCCCAGCATTTT
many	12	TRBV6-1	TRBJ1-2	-	CALRGERYGYTF	TGTGCCCTAAGAGGGGAACGCTATGGCTACACCTTC
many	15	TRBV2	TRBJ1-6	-	CASSEAGALGSPLHF	TGTGCCAGCAGTGAAGCGGGGGCGCTTGGATCACCCCTCCACTTT
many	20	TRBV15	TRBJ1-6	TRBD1	CATSRDLRLSTTGRNSPLHF	TGTGCCACCAGCAGAGATCTTCGATTGTCGACGACAGGGAGGAATTCACCCCTCCACTTT
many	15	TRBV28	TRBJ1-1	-	CASSFWEGMNTEAFF	TGTGCCAGCAGTTTTTGGGAAGGGATGAACACTGAAGCTTTCTTT
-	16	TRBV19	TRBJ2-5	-	CASSTVLGGGYETQYF	TGTGCCAGTAGTACGGTTTTGGGCGGAGGTTACGAGACCCAGTACTTC
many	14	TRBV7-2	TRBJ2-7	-	CASSPPPGAYEQYF	TGTGCCAGCAGCCCGCCGCCGGGGGCTTACGAGCAGTACTTC
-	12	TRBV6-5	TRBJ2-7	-	CASSYYPGEQYF	TGTGCCAGCAGTTACTATCCGGGGGAGCAGTACTTC
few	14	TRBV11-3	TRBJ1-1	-	CASSLVNRDTEAFF	TGTGCCAGCAGCTTAGTCAACAGGGACACTGAAGCTTTCTTT